This T cell receptor (beta chain) was observed in a study of shared clonotypes between healthy human individuals. Study-wide points: Collection of samples was limited to blood; tissue repertoires likely differ. Non-shared clonotypes were found to have lower generation probabilities than the clonotypes that were shared by all four of the sorted-subset donors.

In regard to this clone: Its target is unknown.

With V trimmed by 7 bases and J by 5 bases, 8 bases remained unmatched. The CDR3 length is 14 residues. CDR1 is SNHLY, CDR2 FYNNEI, per germline. Method: immunoSEQ multiplex PCR; TCRdb's copy keeps in-frame clones and lacks some. Of around 2.3 million clones in the sample, around 95% were seen once. V and J are TRBV2 and TRBJ2-5; 9 nucleotides line up with TRBD1. The source material was naive CD4+ T cells sorted from blood. The subset was: CD45RA+ positively selected. The receptor comes from a man aged 18 to 30 in good health. The CDR3, as DNA: TGTGCCAGCACCGTACAGGGGGCAGGGGAGACCCAGTACTTC. It codes for CASTVQGAGETQYF. Full variable domain (remainder filled in from reference TRBV2 and TRBJ2-5): EPEVTQTPSHQVTQMGQEVILRCVPISNHLYFYWYRQILGQKVEFLVSFYNNEISEKSEIFDDQFSVERPDGSNFTLKIRSTKLEDSAMYFCASTVQGAGETQYFGPGTRLLVL.